This T cell receptor (beta chain) was sequenced during a study of response to subunit inactivated influenza vaccine. General study findings and limits: It was suggested by the authors that few new T cells are recruited by each seasonal influenza vaccination.

TCRdb passed the RT-PCR reads through MiXCR, listing each CDR3 protein once. Here the sample spans 650,000 to 850,000 distinct CDR3 sequences, roughly 13% being singletons. Trimming removed 3 bases from V and 5 bases from J, with 16 bases in between. The CDR3 runs 15 residues. Germline V gene data show CDR1 as SNHLY and CDR2 as FYNNEI. Turning to this clonotype: Its antigen is not known.

Sequencing was performed on PBMCs from blood, taken 14 to 15 days before vaccination. This receptor was obtained from a man in his fifties who received an inactivated influenza vaccine. J is TRBJ2-5 and V is TRBV2, with D unresolved. In DNA form, the CDR3 reads TGTGCCAGCAGTGATAGAACCACCGCTGTGGAGACCCAGTACTTC. Translation gives CASSDRTTAVETQYF.